The entry that follows covers one TCR beta chain sequence. The antigen is undetermined. TCR sequencing used cDNA made by reverse transcription of extracted RNA. TCRdb's copy holds only in-frame clones and misses some; the assay was immunoSEQ multiplex PCR. The sample consists of more than 130,000 clones, roughly 82% of them appearing once. The treatment is: oral pan-JAK inhibitor, 5-10 mg twice daily. Individuals with alopecia areata gave both lesional scalp punch biopsies and peripheral blood for collection. From PBMCs, CD4+ and CD8+ T cells were sorted. The CDR3 is 16 residues long. Germline loops: CDR1 PRHDT, CDR2 FYEKMQ (reference sequence). The ends lost 4 bases at V and 4 bases at J; junction bases unmatched: 12. This sample is part of a study of CD8+ T cells in alopecia areata. Study-wide results and limits: How baseline CD8+ expansion relates to response remains uncertain (there was one nonresponder).

The V gene is TRBV13, the J gene TRBJ2-7; 8 bases fit TRBD1. The specimen was CD8+ T cells sorted from blood, collected at week 4, from a patient treated with tofacitinib. This sequence was found in a human donor with alopecia areata. The CDR3 reads CASSSHSRTGKYEQYF. CDR3 bases: TGTGCCAGCAGCTCACACTCTCGGACAGGGAAATACGAGCAGTACTTC.